At least ten counts were recorded for the clone carrying this TCR beta chain. Its specificity is unknown. Then a second PCR, running about 7 to 11 cycles, was carried out with a sample-barcoded 5' primer and a J-beta primer mix. TCRdb redid the calling of the 5' RACE reads with MiXCR, one entry per CDR3 protein. The repertoire holds 600,000 or so distinct CDR3 sequences, with under 30% as singletons. V lost 5 bases and J lost 9, with 17 bases in between. From germline, CDR1 is SGHTA and CDR2 FQGNSA. The CDR3 runs 13 residues. The data belong to a study of blood T cells in healthy people across ages. Those donating, healthy Caucasian individuals from Russia, were aged 6 to 90. Study outcomes and limitations: Long-lived donors exceeded aged donors in naive CD4+ cells and diversity.

The source of this sequence is an elderly woman in good health. The sample was blood. The chain joins TRBV7-2 to TRBJ2-7, with D possibly called TRBD1 or TRBD2 (5 bases each). This chain's CDR3 is CASSIQGRGLQYF. Here the CDR3 DNA reads TGTGCCAGCAGCATTCAGGGTCGAGGGTTGCAGTACTTC.